The 21 T cell receptor beta chains below all came from one sample that was sequenced in a study of cytomegalovirus exposure and HLA in healthy donors. Both 60 Vbeta primers and 13 Jbeta primers went into the PCR. Sequenced by immunoSEQ multiplex PCR; TCRdb stores in-frame clones only, minus some. The sample holds 90,000 or so clones, 60% to 80% seen once. Sequencing was performed on PBMCs. Receptors were obtained from a female donor in good health and CMV-seronegative.

This clone occurred once. The rearrangement uses TRBV6-1 and TRBJ1-5; the match to TRBD1 covers 9 bases. With 4 bases clipped from V and 9 bases from J, the junction kept 13 bases outside the gene matches. CDR3 size: 16 residues. The germline CDR1 and CDR2 sequences are MNHNS and SASEGT. The CDR3 loop is CASSANLFTGGRPQHF. CDR3 nucleotide sequence: TGTGCCAGCAGTGCCAACCTTTTCACAGGGGGCCGGCCCCAGCATTTT.

V and J are TRBV7-9 and TRBJ2-7, with TRBD1 matching over 11 bases. V shed 3 bases and J 5 bases; nucleotides not matched to a gene: 3. From germline, CDR1 is SEHNR and CDR2 FQNEAQ (reference sequence). The CDR3 length is 14 residues. The CDR3 protein is CASSLGQGVDEQYF. The CDR3 nucleotides read TGTGCCAGCAGCTTGGGACAGGGGGTTGACGAGCAGTACTTC.

This clone was seen a few times. This chain connects TRBV7-9 to TRBJ1-5, with 7 bases that match TRBD1. From germline, CDR1 is SEHNR and CDR2 FQNEAQ (reference sequence). With 8 bases clipped from V and 6 bases from J, the junction kept 7 bases outside the gene matches. This CDR3 comprises 13 residues. The CDR3 bases are TGTGCCAGCGGTACAGGGGTCAGTCAGCCCCAGCATTTT. This codes for CASGTGVSQPQHF. Full variable domain (rest looked up from reference TRBV7-9 and TRBJ1-5): DTGVSQNPRHKITKRGQNVTFRCDPISEHNRLYWYRQTLGQGPEFLTYFQNEAQLEKSRLLSDRFSAERPKGSFSTLEIQRTEQGDSAMYLCASGTGVSQPQHFGDGTRLSIL.

The J gene is TRBJ2-7, the V gene TRBV2; D perhaps matches TRBD2 (6 bases). Germline loops: CDR1 SNHLY, CDR2 FYNNEI. This CDR3 region has 13 residues. Trimming took off 7 bases at V and 2 bases at J, with 12 bases between the two ends. The DNA of the CDR3 is TGTGCCAGCAACCGGGACTCAGCCTACGAGCAGTACTTC. This encodes CASNRDSAYEQYF.

A few counts support this clone. The V and J genes are TRBV7-6 and TRBJ2-3; 8 bases line up with TRBD2. Trimming removed 1 base from V and 3 bases from J; junction bases left unmatched: 6. The CDR3 consists of 16 residues. The germline CDR1 and CDR2 sequences are SGHVS and FNYEAQ. The CDR3 sequence is CASSLGGRSRTDTQYF. CDR3 DNA: TGTGCCAGCAGCTTAGGCGGGAGGTCCCGGACAGATACGCAGTATTTT. Combining the CDR3 with reference TRBV7-6 and TRBJ2-3 gives the whole variable domain GAGVSQSPRYKVTKRGQDVALRCDPISGHVSLYWYRQALGQGPEFLTYFNYEAQQDKSGLPNDRFSAERPEGSISTLTIQRTEQRDSAMYRCASSLGGRSRTDTQYFGPGTRLTVL.

This chain uses TRBV19 with TRBJ1-2; possible D gene TRBD1, 6 bases. The V end lost 5 bases, the J end lost 6 bases, and 22 bases lay between the germline ends. This CDR3 is 16 amino acids long. Germline V gene data show CDR1 as LNHDA and CDR2 as SQIVND (reference sequence). The CDR3 DNA reads TGTGCCAGTAGTCCCCCACCCAGGGGAAGAGAGGATGGCTACACCTTC. Amino acids: CASSPPPRGREDGYTF.

The chain recombines TRBV5-6 with TRBJ2-7; possible D gene TRBD2, 5 bases. V gave up 2 bases and J gave up 3 bases, with 6 bases separating them. The CDR3 consists of 12 residues. CDR1 SGHDT and CDR2 YYEEEE come from the germline V gene. CDR3 protein: CASSFGGYEQYF. As DNA, the CDR3 is TGTGCCAGCAGCTTTGGAGGCTACGAGCAGTACTTC.

The genes are TRBV10-1 and TRBJ1-6; perhaps TRBD1 as D (5 bases). CDR3 size: 18 residues. Germline V CDR1 and CDR2: WNHNN, SYGVQD (reference sequence). Trimming shortened V by 2 bases and J by 5 bases, and 19 bases separated the two germline ends. The CDR3 is CASSERQGLHFNNSPLHF. DNA for the CDR3: TGCGCCAGCAGTGAGAGGCAGGGACTTCACTTCAATAATTCACCCCTCCACTTT.

The J gene is TRBJ1-1, the V gene TRBV9; maybe TRBD1 (5 bases). V was trimmed by 3 bases and J by 1 base, leaving 10 bases between them. The CDR3 sequence is 14 residues long. Germline CDR1 and CDR2: SGDLS and YYNGEE. In nucleotides, the CDR3 is TGTGCCAGCAGCGCAAACCAGGGGAACACTGAAGCTTTCTTT. Its translation: CASSANQGNTEAFF.

This rearrangement joins TRBV6-5 to TRBJ2-7; 8 positions match TRBD1. This CDR3 contains 13 residues. J gave up 4 bases and V 4 bases, and 3 bases lay outside the gene matches. Germline V CDR1 and CDR2: MNHEY, SVGAGI. CDR3 nucleotide sequence: TGTGCCAGCAGTTGCAGGGGGCAGTACGAGCAGTACTTC. Protein sequence: CASSCRGQYEQYF.

V and J are TRBV6-5 and TRBJ2-5; 9 bases agree with TRBD1. The CDR3 spans 13 residues. V lost 8 bases to trimming and J lost 11 bases; unmatched junction nucleotides: 12. Germline lookup yields CDR1 MNHEY and CDR2 SVGAGI. The CDR3 region is CASGSYDRGEQYF. The CDR3 DNA reads TGTGCCAGCGGCTCATACGACAGGGGGGAGCAGTACTTC.

This clone was recorded a few times. For the CDR3, the DNA is TGTGCCAGCAGTTCTACGTACACTGAAGCTTTCTTT. This codes for CASSSTYTEAFF. This chain joins TRBV28 and TRBJ1-1; D not certain. The CDR3 has 12 amino acids. The germline V gene encodes CDR1 MDHEN and CDR2 SYDVKM. V was pared by 4 bases and J by 3 bases, with 6 bases between. The variable domain in full, with the rest retrieved from reference TRBV28 and TRBJ1-1, is DVKVTQSSRYLVKRTGEKVFLECVQDMDHENMFWYRQDPGLGLRLIYFSYDVKMKEKGDIPEGYSVSREKKERFSLILESASTNQTSMYLCASSSTYTEAFFGQGTRLTVV.

V is TRBV6-5 and J is TRBJ1-1, with 8 positions matching TRBD1. CDR3 length: 15 residues. V lost 6 bases, J lost 4 bases, and 10 bases stayed unmatched. The germline CDR1 and CDR2 sequences are MNHEY and SVGAGI. The CDR3 DNA is TGTGCCAGCAGGCTTCAGGGGGCTTACGGCACTGAAGCTTTCTTT. It yields the protein CASRLQGAYGTEAFF.

The chain has TRBV5-8 and TRBJ2-1; 7 bases align to TRBD1. With 4 bases clipped from V and 6 bases from J, the junction kept 10 bases outside the gene matches. Germline CDR1 is SGHTS and CDR2 is YDEGEE. This CDR3 has 15 residues. This chain's CDR3 is CASSRNRGRANEQFF. CDR3 nucleotide sequence: TGTGCCAGCAGCCGCAACAGGGGTAGGGCCAATGAGCAGTTCTTC.

The V and J genes are TRBV30 and TRBJ2-1; the match to TRBD2 covers 8 bases. The CDR3 has 15 residues. With 3 bases clipped from V and 3 bases from J, the junction kept 7 bases outside the gene matches. The V gene's germline CDR1 is GTSNPN and CDR2 SVGIG (reference sequence). In DNA form, the CDR3 reads TGTGCCTGGAGAGTGCGGGGGGTCTTCTACAATGAGCAGTTCTTC. The encoded protein is CAWRVRGVFYNEQFF.

The gene calls are TRBV5-1 and TRBJ1-2, with 10 bases fitting TRBD1. Unmatched junction bases numbered 13, after V lost 4 bases and J lost 4 bases. This CDR3 is 17 amino acids long. Looked up from germline, CDR1 is SGHRS and CDR2 is YFSETQ. The CDR3 loop reads CASSQSLRDRGSYGYTF. CDR3 sequence (DNA): TGCGCCAGCAGCCAGTCCCTTCGGGACAGGGGATCCTATGGCTACACCTTC.

The J gene is TRBJ1-5, the V gene TRBV10-3, with 7 bases that match TRBD1. V lost 8 bases to trimming and J lost 2 bases; unmatched junction nucleotides: 0. Germline V lookup: CDR1 ENHRY, CDR2 SYGVKD. The CDR3 loop spans 12 amino acids. CDR3 coding DNA: TGTGCCATCCAGGGGGGCAATCAGCCCCAGCATTTT. Protein: CAIQGGNQPQHF.

The rearrangement joins TRBV6-6 to TRBJ2-3; 7 bases line up with TRBD2. J gave up 1 base and V 5 bases, and 9 bases lay outside the gene matches. The V gene's germline CDR1 is MNHNY and CDR2 SVGAGI (reference sequence). The CDR3 extends over 16 amino acids. Here the CDR3 DNA reads TGTGCCAGCAGTCCCACAAGGGGACTACGCACAGATACGCAGTATTTT. Residues: CASSPTRGLRTDTQYF.

This clone was recorded a few times. This rearrangement joins TRBV5-6 to TRBJ2-7; a weak D match, TRBD1 (6 bases). The CDR3 has 14 amino acids. V lost 3 bases, J lost 3 bases, and 13 bases lay in between. Germline CDR1 SGHDT, CDR2 YYEEEE. CDR3 sequence (DNA): TGTGCCAGCAGCTCTTGGACAGAAGACTACGAGCAGTACTTC. Its translation is CASSSWTEDYEQYF.

The rearrangement joins TRBV29-1 to TRBJ2-5; TRBD2 aligns across 10 bases. Germline V lookup: CDR1 SQVTM, CDR2 ANQGSEA. This CDR3 contains 14 residues. V dropped 5 bases and J dropped 4; count of bases not matched to a gene: 7. The chain's CDR3 is CSVLAGALRETQYF. Written as DNA, the CDR3 is TGCAGCGTTCTAGCGGGGGCGCTTAGAGAGACCCAGTACTTC.

This sequence joins TRBV6-1 and TRBJ2-6; D is uncertain. This CDR3 has 15 residues. V was clipped by 1 base and J by 0 bases, with 4 bases between them. The germline gives CDR1 MNHNS, CDR2 SASEGT. CDR3 coding DNA: TGTGCCAGCAGTGAAGTCAGCTCTGGGGCCAACGTCCTGACTTTC. As protein: CASSEVSSGANVLTF.